The present entry profiles one T cell receptor (beta chain) with its context. The protocol was immunoSEQ multiplex PCR, while the TCRdb copy is restricted to in-frame clones and leaves out a portion. The sample carries over 150,000 clones, 90% recorded once. The data originate from a study of T cell responses to AZD1222 COVID-19 vaccine. Germline CDR1 is LGHNA and CDR2 is YNFKEQ. Trimming left V 0 bases short and J 2 bases short, with 5 bases between. The CDR3 loop spans 14 amino acids. This sequence joins TRBV4-2 and TRBJ1-3, with D hard to call. This clonotype was obtained from an adult in good health. Source: peripheral blood, taken on day 0 of AZD1222 vaccination. CDR3 loop: CASSQDSTGNTIYF. CDR3 nucleotides: TGTGCCAGCAGCCAAGACAGTACTGGAAACACCATATATTTT.